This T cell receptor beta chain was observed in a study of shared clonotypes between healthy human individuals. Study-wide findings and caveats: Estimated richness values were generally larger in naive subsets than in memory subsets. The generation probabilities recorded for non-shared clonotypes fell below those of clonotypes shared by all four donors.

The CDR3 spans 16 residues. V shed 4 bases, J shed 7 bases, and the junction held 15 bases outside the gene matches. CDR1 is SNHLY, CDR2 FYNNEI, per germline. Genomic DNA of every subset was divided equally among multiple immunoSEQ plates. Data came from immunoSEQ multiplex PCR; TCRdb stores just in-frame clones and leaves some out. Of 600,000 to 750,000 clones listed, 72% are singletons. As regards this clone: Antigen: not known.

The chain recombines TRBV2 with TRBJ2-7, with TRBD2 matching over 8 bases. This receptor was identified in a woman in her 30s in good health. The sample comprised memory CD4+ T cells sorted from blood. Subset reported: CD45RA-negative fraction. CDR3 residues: CASSAQLAANAGEQYF. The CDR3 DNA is TGTGCCAGCAGTGCCCAACTAGCGGCCAACGCGGGGGAGCAGTACTTC. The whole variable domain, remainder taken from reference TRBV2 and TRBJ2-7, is EPEVTQTPSHQVTQMGQEVILRCVPISNHLYFYWYRQILGQKVEFLVSFYNNEISEKSEIFDDQFSVERPDGSNFTLKIRSTKLEDSAMYFCASSAQLAANAGEQYFGPGTRLTVT.